The 11 T cell receptor beta chains listed next were all sequenced from one sample in a study of blood T cells in healthy people across ages. A second about 7 to 12 cycle PCR used barcoded and J-beta primers. Each CDR3 protein gets one entry after TCRdb re-called the 5' RACE reads with MiXCR. The sample has roughly 1.5 million distinct CDR3 sequences, about 45% seen once. Sequencing input: blood. The receptors here all came from a woman between 18 and 30 years old in good health.

The rearrangement links TRBV5-1 to TRBJ2-6, with D perhaps matching TRBD1 (6 bases). The length of the CDR3 is 16 residues. The V gene lost 0 bases and the J gene lost 0 bases, with 7 bases spanning the gap. Germline V gives CDR1 SGHRS, CDR2 YFSETQ. This CDR3 is CASSLGDNSGANVLTF. The CDR3 DNA reads as TGCGCCAGCAGCTTGGGGGACAACTCTGGGGCCAACGTCCTGACTTTC.

The genes are TRBV13 and TRBJ2-1, with TRBD1 matching 7 bases. CDR1 and CDR2 from the germline V gene are PRHDT and FYEKMQ (reference sequence). V lost 5 bases and J lost 8; bases outside the gene matches: 6. The CDR3 loop spans 13 amino acids. The CDR3 coding sequence is TGTGCCAGCAGCGTAGAGGGGGCGGATGAGCAGTTCTTC. Translating it yields CASSVEGADEQFF.

The chain recombines TRBV30 with TRBJ2-7; D unresolved. Germline-derived CDR1 and CDR2 are GTSNPN and SVGIG (reference sequence). The V and J ends lost 3 bases and 6 bases respectively, with 9 bases between them. The CDR3 is 11 amino acids. The CDR3 here is CAWRREFEQYF. In nucleotides, the CDR3 is TGTGCCTGGAGAAGGGAATTCGAGCAGTACTTC.

The chain combines TRBV4-3 with TRBJ2-5; D possibly matches TRBD1 or TRBD2 (5 bases each). Germline CDR1 reads LGHNA; CDR2 reads YSLEER. V gave up 1 base and J gave up 3 bases, with 18 bases separating them. This CDR3 comprises 17 residues. The CDR3 reads CASSQGFGMTEEETQYF. CDR3 DNA sequence: TGCGCCAGCAGCCAAGGATTCGGGATGACAGAAGAAGAGACCCAGTACTTC.

CDR3 sequence (DNA): TGTGCCAGCAGTGATTTGGATAGCGGGGGTTCGGCAGATACGCAGTATTTT. Its translation: CASSDLDSGGSADTQYF. The rearrangement joins TRBV25-1 to TRBJ2-3, with 9 bases aligning to TRBD2. This CDR3 region has 17 residues. Losses at the gene ends were 3 bases for V and 4 bases for J; bases not matched to a gene: 11. Germline V CDR1 and CDR2: MGHDK, SYGVNS. The complete variable domain, with remaining parts taken from reference TRBV25-1 and TRBJ2-3, reads EADIYQTPRYLVIGTGKKITLECSQTMGHDKMYWYQQDPGMELHLIHYSYGVNSTEKGDLSSESTVSRIRTEHFPLTLESARPSHTSQYLCASSDLDSGGSADTQYFGPGTRLTVL.

This clonotype appeared a few times. CDR3 amino acids: CASSAPGGGNYNEQFF. The CDR3 coding sequence is TGTGCCAGCAGCGCGCCCGGGGGGGGTAACTACAATGAGCAGTTCTTC. The chain recombines TRBV9 with TRBJ2-1; 8 bases map to TRBD2. In germline, CDR1 is SGDLS, CDR2 YYNGEE. Losses at the gene ends were 3 bases for V and 3 bases for J; bases not matched to a gene: 8. This CDR3 is built from 16 residues.

The chain has TRBV28 and TRBJ1-2, with a possible D match to TRBD1 (6 bases). Germline V CDR1 and CDR2: MDHEN, SYDVKM. The length of the CDR3 is 15 residues. The germline V and J ends were trimmed by 5 bases and 8 bases, with 21 bases remaining between them. DNA of the CDR3: TGTGCCAGCAGTATCCGTCTTCGTACAGGGCCGGGCTACACCTTC. This sequence encodes CASSIRLRTGPGYTF.

The chain joins TRBV27 to TRBJ2-5; 9 bases align to TRBD1. The J call may be wrong; the DNA end is better matched by TRBJ2-7. The germline V gene has CDR1 MNHEY and CDR2 SMNVEV (reference sequence). This CDR3 is built from 14 residues. The DNA for the CDR3 is TGTGCCAGCAGCGGGACAGGGAAAACGTACGAGCAGTACTTC. Protein product: CASSGTGKTYEQYF.

As concerns this clonotype: Germline and junction disagree at one end, which may indicate a read error. The rearrangement links TRBV29-1 to TRBJ2-1; D uncertain. Germline V CDR1 and CDR2: SQVTM, ANQGSEA. The CDR3 extends over 15 amino acids. The CDR3 DNA sequence: TGCAGCGTTAAAGACCCGACGGGCCCCTACAATGAGCAGTTCTTC. Translation gives CSVKDPTGPYNEQFF.

This clonotype was observed many times. This chain links TRBV6-5 with TRBJ1-1; 7 bases are a match to TRBD1. The CDR3 has 14 residues. J was trimmed by 1 base and V by 2 bases; bases with no gene match: 1. Germline V lookup: CDR1 MNHEY, CDR2 SVGAGI. CDR3 coding DNA: TGTGCCAGCAGTTACGCAGGGGGGAACACTGAAGCTTTCTTT. Residues: CASSYAGGNTEAFF.

V gene TRBV21-1 combines with J gene TRBJ1-5. TRBV21-1 is designated a pseudogene. This CDR3 has 13 residues. CDR3 sequence reads: CASSKGWSQPQHF. The CDR3 DNA sequence: TGTGCCAGCAGCAAAGGGTGGAGTCAGCCCCAGCATTTT.